The rows below give T cell receptor beta chains drawn from one sample of a study of blood T cell repertoires in COVID-19. TCRdb's copy holds only in-frame clones and misses some; the assay was immunoSEQ multiplex PCR. The data contain around 70,000 clones, approximately 80% of them singletons. Material: peripheral blood. The receptors originated from a woman aged 80 or older with active or convalescent COVID-19. CDR3s include the opening cysteine and the closing phenylalanine or tryptophan. D genes are given only for firm matches. The size of a clone is reported for some rows only, either as once, few or many, or as a class for expanded clones.

cdr3_length clone_size j_call v_call d_call cdr3_aa cdr3_nt
19 NA TRBJ2-6 TRBV11-3 NA CASSLSLGRLSSGANVLTF TGTGCCAGCAGCTTAAGCCTCGGCAGACTCAGCTCTGGGGCCAACGTCCTGACTTTC
13 NA TRBJ1-1 TRBV7-2 NA CASSSGGNTEAFF TGTGCCAGCAGCTCCGGTGGTAACACTGAAGCTTTCTTT
13 NA TRBJ2-7 TRBV5-6 NA CASSLNRNYEQYF TGTGCCAGCAGCTTGAACAGGAACTACGAGCAGTACTTC
15 NA TRBJ1-6 TRBV7-8 TRBD1 CASSLGTGYNSPLHF TGTGCCAGCAGCTTAGGGACAGGGTATAATTCACCCCTCCACTTT
13 few TRBJ1-1 TRBV2 NA CASGLWRNTEAFF TGTGCCAGCGGCCTTTGGAGGAACACTGAAGCTTTCTTT
13 NA TRBJ2-1 TRBV3-1/TRBV3-2 NA CASSQERYNEQFF TGTGCCAGCAGCCAAGAGCGATACAATGAGCAGTTCTTC
17 NA TRBJ1-5 TRBV19 TRBD1 CASTHGGRQGVSQPQHF TGTGCCAGTACCCATGGGGGACGACAGGGGGTATCCCAGCCCCAGCATTTT
16 few TRBJ2-3 TRBV10-3 TRBD1 CAISKGQGASADTQYF TGTGCCATCAGTAAGGGACAGGGGGCCAGCGCAGATACGCAGTATTTT
15 NA TRBJ2-5 TRBV5-1 TRBD2 CASSLNTGGGETQYF TGCGCCAGCAGCTTGAATACCGGGGGGGGAGAGACCCAGTACTTC
13 NA TRBJ1-5 TRBV7-2 TRBD1 CASSSQTGQPQHF TGTGCCAGCAGCTCGCAGACAGGGCAGCCCCAGCATTTT
15 NA TRBJ1-5 TRBV6-5 NA CASSPGDRGNQPQHF TGTGCCAGCAGTCCGGGGGATCGTGGCAATCAGCCCCAGCATTTT
13 NA TRBJ2-2 TRBV24-1 NA CASQMENTGELFF TGTGCCTCACAGATGGAGAACACCGGGGAGCTGTTTTTT
15 NA TRBJ2-7 TRBV11-1 TRBD1 CASSRRDRDLYEQYF TGTGCCAGCAGCCGGAGGGACAGGGACCTCTACGAGCAGTACTTC
15 NA TRBJ2-5 TRBV9 NA CASSVGLAPRETQYF TGTGCCAGCAGCGTAGGGCTAGCCCCCCGAGAGACCCAGTACTTC
17 NA TRBJ1-5 TRBV2 NA CASSDGMLGTGNQPQHF TGTGCCAGCAGTGATGGGATGTTGGGGACTGGCAATCAGCCCCAGCATTTT
16 NA TRBJ2-1 TRBV5-1 TRBD2 CASSLGGTSGHNEQFF TGCGCCAGCAGCTTGGGTGGGACTAGCGGCCACAATGAGCAGTTCTTC
15 NA TRBJ2-1 TRBV3-1/TRBV3-2 TRBD2 CASSQVAGAYNEQFF TGTGCCAGCAGCCAAGTAGCGGGGGCCTACAATGAGCAGTTCTTC
16 NA TRBJ2-7 TRBV27 NA CASSFSLAIRPHEQYF TGTGCCAGCAGTTTTTCTCTTGCTATTCGCCCCCACGAGCAGTACTTC
14 few TRBJ1-2 TRBV5-6 NA CASSLSGINYGYTF TGTGCCAGCAGCTTGAGCGGCATTAACTATGGCTACACCTTC
14 NA TRBJ2-2 TRBV5-4 TRBD1 CASSWAGGHGELFF TGTGCCAGCAGCTGGGCAGGGGGTCACGGGGAGCTGTTTTTT